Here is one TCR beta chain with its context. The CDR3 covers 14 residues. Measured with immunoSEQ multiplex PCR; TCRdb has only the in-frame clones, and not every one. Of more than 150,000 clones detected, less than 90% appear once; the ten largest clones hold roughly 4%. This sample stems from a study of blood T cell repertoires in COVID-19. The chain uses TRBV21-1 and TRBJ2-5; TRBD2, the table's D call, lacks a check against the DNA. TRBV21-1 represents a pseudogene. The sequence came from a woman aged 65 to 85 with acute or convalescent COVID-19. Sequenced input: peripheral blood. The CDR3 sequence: CASSAGLVEETQYF. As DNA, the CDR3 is TGTGCCAGCAGCGCGGGACTAGTAGAAGAGACCCAGTACTTC.